This record looks at one T cell receptor (beta chain) sequence and its context. Clones were sequenced by immunoSEQ multiplex PCR, and TCRdb holds only the in-frame ones, with some missing. The sample holds just under 10,000 clones, around 85% seen once. V lost 2 bases, J lost 1 base, and 13 bases stayed unmatched. In germline, CDR1 is SGDLS, CDR2 YYNGEE. This CDR3 has 19 amino acids. These data come from a study of tumor T cells in aggressive B-cell lymphoma. This receptor was identified in an adult with diffuse large B cell lymphoma. V and J are TRBV9 and TRBJ2-1; 9 positions agree with TRBD2. Material for sequencing was tumor tissue. CDR3 amino acids: CASSVQAGGTPSSYNEQFF. The CDR3 DNA reads as TGTGCCAGCAGCGTTCAGGCGGGAGGGACGCCTAGTTCCTACAATGAGCAGTTCTTC.